The 25 T cell receptor beta chains below were found in one sample sequenced in a study of T cells in Graves' hyperthyroidism and ophthalmopathy. Amplification of TCR beta CDR3 regions used RNA as the template. HTBI primers were the set used in a first-round RT-PCR of the TCR CDR3. TCRdb re-derived calls from the multiplex PCR reads in MiXCR, one entry per CDR3 protein. The table has roughly 720,000 distinct CDR3 sequences, around 15% seen once. Specimen: blood. The origin of the receptors is a middle-aged man with Graves' hyperthyroidism.

This clonotype has ten or more counts. A read error may account for a junction end that differs from germline. This rearrangement joins TRBV5-1 to TRBJ1-1; D is uncertain. This CDR3 region has 14 residues. In germline, CDR1 is SGHRS, CDR2 YFSETQ. The CDR3 spells CASSFGGRNTEAFF. CDR3 nucleotide sequence: TGTGCCAGCAGCTTCGGTGGTCGGAACACTGAAGCTTTCTTT.

The chain joins TRBV15 to TRBJ2-5, with TRBD1 identical over 9 bases. This CDR3 is 16 amino acids long. Germline CDR1 and CDR2: LNHNV and YYDKDF (reference sequence). Trimming removed 2 bases from V and 5 bases from J; junction bases left unmatched: 9. This chain's CDR3 is CATSRLTGGIEETQYF. CDR3 nucleotide sequence: TGTGCCACCAGCAGATTGACAGGGGGTATTGAGGAGACCCAGTACTTC.

Remarks on this clonotype: A much larger clone differs by one base, so this may be a read error. V gene TRBV27 combines with J gene TRBJ1-1; the match to TRBD1 covers 10 bases. There are 14 residues in the CDR3. In germline, CDR1 is MNHEY, CDR2 SMNVEV (reference sequence). CDR3 residues: CASSLGTGVTGAFF. In nucleotides, the CDR3 is TGTGCCAGCAGTTTAGGGACAGGGGTAACTGGAGCTTTCTTT.

This chain uses TRBV29-1 with TRBJ2-5, with D possibly TRBD2 on 5 matching bases. V was clipped by 6 bases and J by 2 bases, with 10 bases between them. CDR1 and CDR2 from the germline V gene are SQVTM and ANQGSEA. This CDR3 has 12 residues. This chain's CDR3 is CSVTGKQETQYF. CDR3 DNA sequence: TGCAGCGTAACCGGGAAGCAAGAGACCCAGTACTTC.

There are a few counts of this clonotype. J is TRBJ1-2 and V is TRBV29-1, with D uncertain. The CDR3 runs to 15 residues. Germline V CDR1 and CDR2: SQVTM, ANQGSEA. V was trimmed by 2 bases and J by 6 bases, leaving 19 bases between them. CDR3 nucleotides: TGCAGCGTTGAATGGCCGGAACAAGGCGAGAATGGCTACACCTTC. This encodes CSVEWPEQGENGYTF.

This clonotype has a handful of counts. This sequence joins TRBV9 and TRBJ1-1; D is ambiguous. The germline V gene encodes CDR1 SGDLS and CDR2 YYNGEE. Between the trimmed V and J ends, which lost 1 base and 3 bases, there was a span of 7 bases. This CDR3 spans 13 amino acids. CDR3 in DNA: TGTGCCAGCAGCGTACATGCGGACACTGAAGCTTTCTTT. This codes for CASSVHADTEAFF.

In this sample, this clonotype turned up many times. The V gene is TRBV12-3 or TRBV12-4, the J gene TRBJ2-3; D is undetermined. Trimming left V 8 bases short and J 1 base short, with 16 bases between. The CDR3 runs 15 residues. CDR3 DNA sequence: TGTGCCAGCGTTGGCAGGATGACGGGCACAGATACGCAGTATTTT. Encoded protein: CASVGRMTGTDTQYF.

This clonotype came up many times. V and J are TRBV11-2 and TRBJ2-5; the D is unclear. V was clipped by 6 bases and J by 0 bases, with 11 bases between them. CDR1 is SGHAT and CDR2 is FQNNGV in the germline V gene. CDR3 length equals 14 residues. CDR3 residues: CASSTTPYQETQYF. As DNA, the CDR3 is TGTGCCAGCAGTACGACCCCGTACCAAGAGACCCAGTACTTC.

This clonotype was recorded many times. The V call is TRBV20-1, the J call TRBJ1-5; no reliable D call. The CDR3 loop spans 14 amino acids. Germline V lookup: CDR1 DFQATT, CDR2 SNEGSKA (reference sequence). With 8 bases removed from V and 4 bases from J, the gap between germline ends came to 18 bases. The CDR3 region is CSTETRAKNQPQHF. CDR3 DNA sequence: TGCAGTACCGAGACTCGCGCGAAGAATCAGCCCCAGCATTTT.

The chain links TRBV29-1 to TRBJ1-1, with D maybe TRBD1 (6 bases). Per the germline V gene, CDR1 is SQVTM and CDR2 is ANQGSEA. V shed 7 bases and J shed 2 bases, with 11 bases lying between them. The CDR3 extends over 12 amino acids. CDR3 sequence: CSGRDTNTEAFF. CDR3 nucleotides: TGCAGCGGCCGGGACACCAACACTGAAGCTTTCTTT.

Worth noting for this clonotype: Its ends do not fully match the called genes, so a read error is possible. V gene TRBV5-5 combines with J gene TRBJ1-2; D is perhaps TRBD1 (6 bases). Germline V gene data show CDR1 as SGHKS and CDR2 as YYEKEE (reference sequence). The length of the CDR3 is 17 residues. CDR3 region: CTSRSVGQTNFRYGYTF. The CDR3 DNA is TGTACCAGCAGGTCCGTAGGACAGACCAATTTTCGCTATGGCTACACCTTC.

The CDR3 DNA reads as TGTGCTAGTGGTTTGCCCCAGGAGGGGGGGCAGTTCTTC. It encodes CASGLPQEGGQFF. The V call is TRBV12-5, the J call TRBJ2-1; D is tentatively TRBD1 or TRBD2 (6 bases each). V lost 2 bases, J lost 12 bases, and 14 bases lay in between. Germline V CDR1 and CDR2: LGHNT, FRNRAP. This CDR3 is 13 amino acids long.

The chain carries TRBV24-1 and TRBJ2-5; D is unclear. V lost 2 bases and J 3 bases, leaving 12 bases between the germline ends. The CDR3 is 15 amino acids. Germline V lookup: CDR1 KGHDR, CDR2 SFDVKD. CDR3 protein: CATSDSLGQEETQYF. The CDR3 DNA sequence: TGTGCCACCAGTGATTCCCTTGGGCAAGAAGAGACCCAGTACTTC.

This clonotype has only a few counts. The gene calls are TRBV19 and TRBJ2-1; 11 bases map to TRBD2. V trimming: 6 bases; J trimming: 6 bases; junction bases outside the gene matches: 7. Per germline, CDR1 LNHDA and CDR2 SQIVND (reference sequence). The CDR3 spans 15 residues. The DNA of the CDR3 is TGTGCCAGTAGCCTAACTAGCGGGAGCATCAATGAGCAGTTCTTC. Translated: CASSLTSGSINEQFF.

This clonotype has only a few counts. The CDR3 sequence: CASTPGASGATYEQYF. The DNA of the CDR3 is TGTGCCAGTACCCCAGGGGCTAGCGGGGCAACCTACGAGCAGTACTTC. V gene TRBV19 combines with J gene TRBJ2-7; 9 bases are a match to TRBD2. V shed 7 bases and J 2 bases; nucleotides not matched to a gene: 12. The CDR3 covers 16 residues. CDR1 is LNHDA, CDR2 SQIVND, per germline (reference sequence).

The rearrangement links TRBV5-6 to TRBJ2-3; weak D call: TRBD2 (5 bases). Per germline, CDR1 SGHDT and CDR2 YYEEEE. This CDR3 spans 14 amino acids. V shed 0 bases and J shed 5 bases, with 10 bases lying between them. The CDR3 reads CASSLEFREDTQYF. The CDR3 DNA sequence: TGTGCCAGCAGCTTGGAGTTTCGGGAAGATACGCAGTATTTT.

This clonotype was picked up a small number of times. The chain uses TRBV10-3 and TRBJ1-5; 8 bases match TRBD1. J was trimmed by 7 bases and V by 6 bases; bases with no gene match: 5. This CDR3 has 13 amino acids. The V gene's germline CDR1 is ENHRY and CDR2 SYGVKD. In DNA form, the CDR3 reads TGTGCCATCAGGGACAGGGCCAACCAGCCCCAGCATTTT. Its protein is CAIRDRANQPQHF.

A remark on this clonotype: An end of the junction differs from the germline gene, which may be a read error. DNA for the CDR3: TGTGCCAGCAGTTTAAATGGCAAAAATCAGCCCGAGCATTTT. Its protein is CASSLNGKNQPEHF. J is TRBJ1-5 and V is TRBV12-3 or TRBV12-4, with D uncertain. The CDR3 extends over 14 amino acids.

The V call is TRBV20-1, the J call TRBJ1-4; weak D call: TRBD1 (6 bases). CDR3 length: 13 amino acids. Germline V gene data show CDR1 as DFQATT and CDR2 as SNEGSKA (reference sequence). Trimming took 7 bases from V and 8 from J, leaving 17 bases between them. CDR3 in amino acids: CSDMPAGEEKLFF. The CDR3 bases are TGCAGTGATATGCCGGCAGGGGAGGAAAAACTGTTTTTT.

The chain has TRBV18 and TRBJ2-1, with D possibly called TRBD1 or TRBD2 (5 bases each). This CDR3 contains 15 residues. Germline CDR1 and CDR2: KGHSH and LQKENI. V shed 0 bases and J shed 5 bases, with 11 bases lying between them. CDR3 sequence reads: CASSPPGVNNNEQFF. Written as DNA, the CDR3 is TGTGCCAGCTCACCACCGGGGGTTAACAACAATGAGCAGTTCTTC.

The chain links TRBV20-1 to TRBJ2-7, with 7 bases fitting TRBD2. Germline V lookup: CDR1 DFQATT, CDR2 SNEGSKA (reference sequence). The CDR3 sequence is 13 residues long. V trimming: 3 bases; J trimming: 4 bases; junction bases outside the gene matches: 6. The CDR3 region is CSARVLGGYEQYF. Written as DNA, the CDR3 is TGCAGTGCTAGGGTCCTGGGGGGGTACGAGCAGTACTTC.

This clonotype appeared a few times. A single base separates this from a much larger clone, so it may be a read error. This chain links TRBV6-2 or TRBV6-3 with TRBJ2-7; 9 bases map to TRBD2. The V gene end was trimmed by 2 bases and the J gene end by 3 bases; junction bases not matched to a gene: 2. CDR1 and CDR2 (germline): MNHEY, SVGEGT. The CDR3 consists of 14 residues. The CDR3 DNA sequence: TGTGCCAGCAGTTACCGTAGCGGGAGCTACGAGCAGTACTTC. This encodes CASSYRSGSYEQYF.

Ten or more counts support this clonotype. The junction differs from germline at one of its ends, possibly a read error. The V and J genes are TRBV10-1 and TRBJ2-7, with TRBD2 matching over 10 bases. Germline CDR1 is WNHNN and CDR2 is SYGVQD (reference sequence). This CDR3 is 14 amino acids long. The CDR3 region has the DNA TGTGCCAGCAGCCGGACTAGCGGAGCCTACGAGCAGTACTTC. It yields the protein CASSRTSGAYEQYF.

This clonotype was detected many times. The chain employs TRBV20-1 and TRBJ2-7; D is tentatively TRBD1 or TRBD2 (5 bases each). Trimming stripped 6 bases from V and 5 bases from J, with 20 bases between. Germline CDR1 DFQATT, CDR2 SNEGSKA (reference sequence). CDR3 length: 14 amino acids. Written as DNA, the CDR3 is TGCAGTGCGACCCGGGACCCCTTCGGGGACGAGCAGTACTTC. This encodes CSATRDPFGDEQYF.

CDR3 bases: TGTGCCAGCAGTTTACCCGCCTCTGGGGCCAACGTCCTGACTTTC. This translates into CASSLPASGANVLTF. The chain has TRBV12-3 or TRBV12-4 and TRBJ2-6; D gene ambiguous. There are 15 residues in the CDR3. V dropped 2 bases and J dropped 0 bases, with 5 bases sitting between them.